The table lists the clone carrying this T cell receptor beta chain with many counts. Every cDNA TCR molecule received its own unique molecular identifier. Via MiXCR, TCRdb re-called the 5' RACE reads, giving one row per CDR3 protein. Of tens of thousands of distinct CDR3 sequences listed, less than 15% were seen once; the top ten hold about 40%. Time point reported: sample taken at primary tumor resection. The cohort: under 80 early-stage, untreated non-small cell lung cancer patients. Researchers sequenced whole RNA taken from tumor, nontumor lung or frozen PBMC without sorting. The CDR3 is made up of 16 amino acids. Germline loops: CDR1 MNHEY, CDR2 SVGEGT. V lost 2 bases and J 0 bases, leaving 12 bases between the germline ends. The data originate from a study of spatial heterogeneity in lung cancer. About the research overall: Raw sequencing reads included, on average, more than ten appearances of each unique TCR and UMI combination.

The specimen comprised PBMCs, sampled at surgery. This sequence joins TRBV6-2 or TRBV6-3 and TRBJ2-3; D not certain. The sequence was obtained from a male donor with early-stage non-small cell lung cancer. CDR3 amino acids: CASSYPKGTSTDTQYF. The DNA for the CDR3 is TGTGCCAGCAGTTACCCGAAAGGAACTAGCACAGATACGCAGTATTTT.